This T cell receptor beta chain was retrieved from a study of a mutant IDH1 vaccine in newly diagnosed glioma listed by TCRdb under 2021. General notes on the study: In the chemotherapy-containing groups, vaccination started alongside temozolomide cycles, whereas in patients who had radiotherapy alone it started 4-6 weeks after radiotherapy. The approximately 30 treated patients were roughly 62% male and roughly 40% female, with a mean age of around 40 years. Prior to enrollment, patients had been given standard therapy consisting of radiotherapy alone, temozolomide alone, or radiochemotherapy with temozolomide, with the combination given to most patients. The week-35 safety follow-up was designated visit V12, and the week-47 end of study was designated visit V13. Peripheral blood was collected at six visits: V03 (baseline), V05, V07, V10, V12 and V13. For exploratory analyses, about two dozen treated patients had longitudinal TCRB deep sequencing done wherever samples were available. Overall results and qualifications from the work: Availability determined which PBMC samples were chosen for TCRB deep sequencing. Pseudoprogression seemed to be unrelated to changes in the top peripheral T cell clonotypes found by TCRB sequencing. Vaccine-induced immune responses across multiple MHC alleles were detected in about 92% of patients. The authors stated that sample limitations prevented analyses of patient blood samples from being reproduced.

The receptor library was made with the immunoSEQ multiplex PCR assay. The hsTCRB Kit was used according to the manufacturer's protocol to amplify rearranged TCR beta chain sequences. TCRB libraries were sequenced on an Illumina MiSeq. On the authors' methods: The proprietary platform of the kit vendor was used for demultiplexing, trimming and gene mapping. TCRdb limited this immuneACCESS table to in-frame rearrangements with V and J called. A share of clones is missing; checked studies link under half to unresolved V genes, and the rest is unexplained. V and J calls and clone size are copied from that table; D and trimming were computed from the DNA. The table for this sample lists 35,000 to 55,000 clones; 81% of them were counted only once. Around 4.5% of the sample rests with the top ten. As for this clone: Its antigen target is currently unknown. No base-level quality is on record; no much larger clone is a single base apart.

As encoded in the germline V gene, CDR1 is MRHNA while CDR2 is SNTAGT. The CDR3 goes from the cysteine to the phenylalanine over 14 residues. Left in the record is the CDR3 DNA by itself, 42 bases read in frame from the first base. V is cut by 3 bases and J by 13 bases, and the space between the germline ends is 19 bases. What the time point label conveys for this sample: week 35, safety follow-up. A 20-mer mutant IDH1 peptide at 300 micrograms in Montanide made up each vaccine dose, which was injected subcutaneously together with topical imiquimod. Across visits V03 through V10, patients got a total of eight vaccinations, given in weeks 1, 3, 5, 7, 11, 15, 19 and 23. Newly diagnosed WHO grade 3 or 4 IDH1-mutant astrocytomas showing loss of nuclear ATRX were present in the donors. The samples were drawn from NOA16, a multicentre, single-arm, open-label phase I trial in Germany that tested a mutant IDH1 peptide vaccine in humans for the first time. Genomic DNA for TCRB sequencing was extracted from EDTA blood using the DNeasy Blood and Tissue Kit.

The TCR comes from a woman aged 40 to 55 with glioma. Some clones in this sample may be carry-over from other donors' samples. The source material was PBMCs, sampled from a glioma patient whose treatment included an IDH1 peptide vaccine. The chain links TRBV6-4 with TRBJ2-1, with the D gene not clear enough to name. The nucleotides read TGTGCCAGCAGTGATAATCTAGACACCACACGTCAGTTCTTC. This translates into CASSDNLDTTRQFF.